This TCR beta chain was retrieved from a study of blood T cell repertoires in COVID-19. Study-wide context: Some COVID-19 samples were acute and others convalescent; all came from the United States, Italy and Spain.

Per germline, CDR1 ENHRY and CDR2 SYGVKD. V lost 6 bases to trimming and J lost 0 bases; unmatched junction nucleotides: 16. The CDR3 covers 19 residues. Sequencing was performed with immunoSEQ multiplex PCR; in TCRdb, only in-frame clones are kept and a portion is missing. The data show 250,000 to 300,000 clones, 89% seen once. This clonotype was sampled from a woman in her forties who had recovered from COVID-19. Sequencing used peripheral blood. This rearrangement joins TRBV10-3 to TRBJ1-5; 8 bases line up with TRBD1. The CDR3 sequence: CAISLRTGQSINSNQPQHF. The CDR3 DNA is TGTGCCATCAGCCTACGGACAGGGCAATCGATAAATAGCAATCAGCCCCAGCATTTT.